This T cell receptor (beta chain) emerged from a study of blood T cell repertoires in COVID-19. As for the study in general: Researchers got acute and convalescent COVID-19 samples from the United States, Italy and Spain. The cDNA or gDNA used as material had been derived from T cells, B-cell-depleted T cells, or PBMCs.

Per the original methods: Reference gene primer amplification gave nucleated cell count estimates. This table comes from immunoSEQ multiplex PCR, and its TCRdb copy is limited to in-frame clones, with some not included. V, J and clone size are taken as reported in that table, and D and trimming were inferred from the DNA itself. This table has about 110,000 clones, less than 85% appearing once. The V gene's germline CDR1 is SQVTM and CDR2 ANQGSEA. This CDR3 has 13 residues. Trimming removed 7 bases from V and 0 bases from J, with 12 bases in between. The sample was peripheral blood. This chain connects TRBV29-1 to TRBJ1-1; no clear D gene. The TCR originated in a man in his sixties or seventies with active or convalescent COVID-19. CDR3 protein: CSARRVLNTEAFF. In nucleotides, the CDR3 is TGCAGCGCCCGACGGGTTTTGAACACTGAAGCTTTCTTT.